Each of the 9 T cell receptor beta chains below was sequenced from the same sample in a study of blood T cell repertoires in COVID-19. The table came from immunoSEQ multiplex PCR; TCRdb's copy has only in-frame clones and leaves some out. Of 280,000 or so clones in the sample, 80% to 90% are singletons; the top ten hold over 9%. The sequencing sample was made of peripheral blood. These receptors all come from a woman in her forties or fifties who had recovered from COVID-19.

V usage is TRBV27 and J usage is TRBJ2-1; 14 positions agree with TRBD2. This CDR3 contains 18 residues. Germline assignment: CDR1 MNHEY and CDR2 SMNVEV (reference sequence). Unmatched junction bases numbered 10, after V lost 7 bases and J lost 2 bases. CDR3 nucleotide sequence: TGTGCCAGCATTCCCGGACTAGCGGGAGGTGGGACCTACAATGAGCAGTTCTTC. It translates to CASIPGLAGGGTYNEQFF.

The rearrangement uses TRBV19 and TRBJ1-5, with TRBD1 identical over 9 bases. The CDR3 spans 14 residues. The junction had 7 bases not matched to a gene; V was cut back by 5 bases and J by 8 bases. CDR1 LNHDA and CDR2 SQIVND come from the germline V gene (reference sequence). The CDR3 is CASSLQGAWEPQHF. As DNA, the CDR3 is TGTGCCAGTAGTTTACAGGGGGCTTGGGAGCCCCAGCATTTT.

The chain uses TRBV6-5 and TRBJ1-3, with a possible D match to TRBD1 (6 bases). The CDR3 has 12 amino acids. Germline values: CDR1 MNHEY, CDR2 SVGAGI. This chain's CDR3 is CVLQGPGNTIYF. The CDR3 DNA reads as TGTGTTCTACAGGGTCCTGGAAACACCATATATTTT.

This chain connects TRBV15 to TRBJ2-2; a weak D match, TRBD2 (7 bases). The CDR3 extends over 16 amino acids. V dropped 1 base and J dropped 3 bases, with 12 bases sitting between them. Germline V gives CDR1 LNHNV, CDR2 YYDKDF (reference sequence). The CDR3 reads CATSRAGGLDTGELFF. The CDR3 region has the DNA TGTGCCACCAGCAGAGCGGGGGGCCTTGACACCGGGGAGCTGTTTTTT.

This clone was seen a single time. This rearrangement joins TRBV19 to TRBJ1-3; 8 bases are shared with TRBD1. The CDR3 totals 12 residues. The germline V gene encodes CDR1 LNHDA and CDR2 SQIVND (reference sequence). CDR3 residues: CSTGGSGNTIYF. The CDR3, as DNA: TGTTCCACAGGGGGCTCTGGAAACACCATATATTTT.

The chain couples TRBV2 to TRBJ1-2; possibly TRBD1 for D (5 bases). The V gene's germline CDR1 is SNHLY and CDR2 FYNNEI. The CDR3 extends over 13 amino acids. The V end lost 6 bases, the J end lost 4 bases, and 12 bases lay between the germline ends. CDR3 residues: CASSDSSFYGYTF. The DNA for the CDR3 is TGTGCCAGCAGCGACAGCTCCTTCTATGGCTACACCTTC.

The chain employs TRBV10-3 and TRBJ2-7; TRBD2 matches at 9 bases. This CDR3 contains 14 residues. Germline V gives CDR1 ENHRY, CDR2 SYGVKD. J gave up 4 bases and V 6 bases, and 7 bases lay outside the gene matches. This CDR3 is CAIRLAGDAYEQYF. The CDR3 DNA sequence: TGTGCCATCAGATTAGCGGGAGATGCTTACGAGCAGTACTTC.

This clone was found once. The chain links TRBV1 to TRBJ2-7; no check of the table's D call, TRBD2, against the DNA was made. TRBV1 is recorded as a pseudogene. CDR3 length equals 16 residues. The CDR3 reads CTSSQPLRGIRYEQYF. In nucleotides, the CDR3 is TGCACCAGCAGCCAACCATTGCGGGGGATTCGCTACGAGCAGTACTTC.

The chain carries TRBV21-1 and TRBJ2-7; TRBD2 is the table's D call, not checked against the DNA. TRBV21-1 is noted as a pseudogene. The CDR3 is 16 amino acids. CDR3 nucleotides: TGTGCCAGCAGCAAAGGTGGACTAGCGGGGCCCTACGAGCAGTACTTC. Amino acid sequence: CASSKGGLAGPYEQYF.